The present T cell receptor (beta chain) was sequenced within a study of radiotherapy plus CTLA-4 blockade in lung cancer. Germline V gene sequence: CDR1 SEHNR, CDR2 FQNEAQ (reference sequence). With 3 bases clipped from V and 7 bases from J, the junction kept 7 bases outside the gene matches. This CDR3 comprises 15 residues. This table comes from immunoSEQ multiplex PCR, and its TCRdb copy is limited to in-frame clones, with some not included. Found here are 40,000 to 50,000 clones, roughly 76% of them singletons; the top ten hold 3% to 4.5%. This clone occurred once. What it binds is unknown. Study-wide findings and caveats: Early clonal dynamics of blood T cells, together with interferon-beta, were reported as the best response predictor.

The chain employs TRBV7-9 and TRBJ2-2; 8 bases align to TRBD2. The source material was peripheral blood, sampled from a patient treated with radiotherapy plus ipilimumab. The receptor was derived from a human donor with non-small cell lung cancer who had a complete response to radiotherapy plus ipilimumab. The CDR3 region is CASSFQRERVGELFF. The CDR3 DNA sequence: TGTGCCAGCAGCTTCCAGCGGGAGCGGGTCGGGGAGCTGTTTTTT.